The 12 T cell receptor beta chains listed next were all sequenced from one sample in a study of shared T cell receptors in the human thymus. Data came from immunoSEQ multiplex PCR; TCRdb stores just in-frame clones and leaves some out. Of hundreds of thousands of clones listed, roughly 88% are singletons. The same data also went into a second study, on human thymus T cells.

The sample taken for sequencing was thymocytes. These TCRs come from a boy in the first two years of life with a congenital heart defect.

This chain connects TRBV5-6 to TRBJ1-4, with 7 bases that match TRBD1. Germline loops: CDR1 SGHDT, CDR2 YYEEEE. There are 15 residues in the CDR3. V shed 0 bases and J 4 bases; nucleotides not matched to a gene: 3. The CDR3 nucleotides read TGTGCCAGCAGCTTGGGAGGGGGCTTTAATGAAAAACTGTTTTTT. Translation: CASSLGGGFNEKLFF.

This clone was detected a few times. The chain links TRBV14 to TRBJ1-3; D remains unclear. V dropped 6 bases and J dropped 1 base, with 4 bases sitting between them. CDR1 and CDR2 (germline): SGHDN, FVKESK. The CDR3 spans 12 residues. The CDR3 bases are TGTGCCAGCAGTGTATCTGGAAACACCATATATTTT. This codes for CASSVSGNTIYF.

The V gene is TRBV4-3, the J gene TRBJ2-7; 7 bases agree with TRBD2. The CDR3 sequence is 17 residues long. Per germline, CDR1 LGHNA and CDR2 YSLEER. Germline trimming cut 1 base from V and 1 base from J; bases unmatched to any gene: 10. The CDR3 DNA reads TGCGCCAGCAGCCAAGCGAGGAGTGGGGGGGAGTCCTACGAGCAGTACTTC. Translated: CASSQARSGGESYEQYF.

This clone is a singleton in its sample. The chain joins TRBV6-5 to TRBJ2-1; D is perhaps TRBD2 (6 bases). The CDR3 extends over 15 amino acids. Germline assignment: CDR1 MNHEY and CDR2 SVGAGI. V lost 0 bases to trimming and J lost 6 bases, with 12 bases between them. DNA for the CDR3: TGTGCCAGCAGTTACTCGGCGGGAACTAGCAATGAGCAGTTCTTC. Its protein is CASSYSAGTSNEQFF.

The gene calls are TRBV6-5 and TRBJ1-2; 9 bases are a match to TRBD1. Looked up from germline, CDR1 is MNHEY and CDR2 is SVGAGI. Trimming took 5 bases from V and 5 from J; bases not matched to a gene: 9. CDR3 size: 15 residues. The CDR3 region is CASSPGQGIRYGYTF. The CDR3 nucleotides read TGTGCCAGCAGTCCTGGACAGGGGATACGATATGGCTACACCTTC.

This sequence joins TRBV5-1 and TRBJ2-1; perhaps TRBD2 as D (6 bases). CDR1 and CDR2 (germline): SGHRS, YFSETQ. This CDR3 has 15 amino acids. The V end was cut by 3 bases, the J end by 0 bases, with 10 bases between. DNA for the CDR3: TGCGCCAGCAGCTCCCAGGAGGGCTCCTACAATGAGCAGTTCTTC. It encodes CASSSQEGSYNEQFF.

The chain links TRBV4-2 to TRBJ2-7; 12 positions agree with TRBD2. Losses at the gene ends were 1 base for V and 5 bases for J; bases not matched to a gene: 6. Germline lookup yields CDR1 LGHNA and CDR2 YNFKEQ. The CDR3 is 16 residues long. The CDR3 sequence is CASSQASGRVRDEQYF. The CDR3 DNA reads as TGTGCCAGCAGCCAAGCTAGCGGGAGGGTCCGCGACGAGCAGTACTTC.

V and J are TRBV5-1 and TRBJ2-5; 12 bases are a match to TRBD2. With 3 bases clipped from V and 4 bases from J, the junction kept 10 bases outside the gene matches. The germline V gene has CDR1 SGHRS and CDR2 YFSETQ. This CDR3 has 17 amino acids. CDR3 sequence reads: CASSWHLEGLAGETQYF. The DNA for the CDR3 is TGCGCCAGCAGCTGGCACCTCGAGGGACTAGCGGGAGAGACCCAGTACTTC.

This clone has more than one count but fewer than ten. The gene calls are TRBV10-3 and TRBJ2-7, with a weak D call TRBD2 (5 bases). The germline V gene encodes CDR1 ENHRY and CDR2 SYGVKD. V was shortened by 0 bases and J by 0 bases, with 9 bases between the two germline ends. The CDR3 is 15 amino acids. CDR3 nucleotide sequence: TGTGCCATCAGTGAGTCCCGGGGTCCCTCCTACGAGCAGTACTTC. Encoded protein: CAISESRGPSYEQYF.

The chain employs TRBV27 and TRBJ2-7; D possibly corresponds to TRBD1 (6 bases). This CDR3 spans 14 amino acids. Germline lookup yields CDR1 MNHEY and CDR2 SMNVEV (reference sequence). V lost 3 bases and J 2 bases, leaving 11 bases between the germline ends. CDR3 coding DNA: TGTGCCAGCAGTTTTCGAGAGGGGGCCTACGAGCAGTACTTC. It encodes CASSFREGAYEQYF.

This clone was recorded once. This chain uses TRBV4-3 with TRBJ2-3; 7 positions match TRBD1. From germline, CDR1 is LGHNA and CDR2 YSLEER. Trimming removed 4 bases from V and 4 bases from J; junction bases left unmatched: 8. This CDR3 has 15 amino acids. DNA of the CDR3: TGCGCCAGCAGCCGCGCAACAGGGGCCGCAGATACGCAGTATTTT. This gives the protein CASSRATGAADTQYF.

The V and J genes are TRBV19 and TRBJ2-2; 11 nucleotides align to TRBD2. Trimming removed 2 bases from V and 0 bases from J; junction bases left unmatched: 20. The CDR3 has 23 residues. Germline loops: CDR1 LNHDA, CDR2 SQIVND (reference sequence). CDR3 region: CASSISLPSGRHPHPPNTGELFF. CDR3 DNA: TGTGCCAGTAGTATATCCCTCCCTAGCGGGAGGCATCCCCACCCTCCGAACACCGGGGAGCTGTTTTTT.